This TCR beta chain was obtained from a study of T cells in Graves' hyperthyroidism and ophthalmopathy. A NOSPECS grade of at least 4, a Clinical Activity Score of at least 3 and duration under 3 months were recorded in ophthalmopathy patients. Those patients with uncontrolled infection, other autoimmune disease, pregnancy or lactation were excluded. This clonotype appeared many times. Its specificity is unknown. One junction end does not reproduce the germline sequence, and a read error may be involved. Overall study findings and caveats: Most clonotypes that expanded in the thyroid above 0.001 also showed up in blood. The model predicted ophthalmopathy a median around 6 months before onset.

Amplification of TCR beta CDR3 regions used RNA as the template. In the first-round RT-PCR of the TCR CDR3, the HTBI primer set was used. Each CDR3 protein is one row after TCRdb ran MiXCR on the multiplex PCR reads. The table records 550,000 to 600,000 distinct CDR3 sequences, approximately 14% of them present only once. Germline V gene sequence: CDR1 MNHEY, CDR2 SVGEGT. CDR3 length equals 14 residues. Material: blood. This receptor was taken from a woman aged 18 to 35 with Graves' ophthalmopathy. The chain combines TRBV6-2 or TRBV6-3 with TRBJ2-7; tentative D call: TRBD1 (5 bases). DNA of the CDR3: TGTGCTAGCAGGTCAGGCGACAGAGTCTACGAGCAGTACTTC. This translates into CASRSGDRVYEQYF.